The clone carrying this T cell receptor (beta chain) was detected a few times. From germline, CDR1 is SQVTM and CDR2 ANQGSEA. Trimming took 5 bases from V and 4 from J, leaving 11 bases between them. This CDR3 is built from 12 residues. Amplification of TCR alpha and beta CDR3 regions from RNA used iRepertoire nested multiplex PCR. TCRdb fed the multiplex PCR reads into MiXCR, producing one record per CDR3 protein. The sample consists of approximately 120,000 distinct CDR3 sequences, roughly 24% of them appearing once. The data were taken from a study of glioma-infiltrating T cells. The rearrangement uses TRBV29-1 and TRBJ1-2; D gene uncertain. The TCR sequence derives from a human donor with low-grade glioma or glioblastoma, undergoing nonglioma brain surgery, or in good health (not recorded which). The specimen sequenced was glioma tissue, nonneoplastic brain tissue, or PBMCs (not recorded which). The CDR3 loop reads CSVPDGFYGYTF. DNA of the CDR3: TGCAGCGTTCCGGACGGTTTCTATGGCTACACCTTC.